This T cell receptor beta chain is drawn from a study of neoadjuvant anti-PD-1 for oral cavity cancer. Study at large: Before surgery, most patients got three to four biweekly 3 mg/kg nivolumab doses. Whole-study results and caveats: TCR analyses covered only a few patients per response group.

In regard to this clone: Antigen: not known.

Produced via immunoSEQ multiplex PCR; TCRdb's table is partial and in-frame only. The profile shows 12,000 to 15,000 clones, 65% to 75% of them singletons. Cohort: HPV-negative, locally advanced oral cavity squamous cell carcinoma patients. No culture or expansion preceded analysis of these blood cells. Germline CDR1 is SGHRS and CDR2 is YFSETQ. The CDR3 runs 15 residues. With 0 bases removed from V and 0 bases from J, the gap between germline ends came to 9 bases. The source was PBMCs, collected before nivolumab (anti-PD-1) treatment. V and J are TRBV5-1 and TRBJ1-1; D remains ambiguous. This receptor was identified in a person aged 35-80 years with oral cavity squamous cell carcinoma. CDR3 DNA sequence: TGCGCCAGCAGCTTGGAAATAGGGTTGAACACTGAAGCTTTCTTT. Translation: CASSLEIGLNTEAFF.